A selection of T cell receptor beta chains follows, all from one sample in a study of PD-1 blockade in mismatch repair-deficient tumors. Measured with immunoSEQ multiplex PCR; TCRdb has only the in-frame clones, and not every one. This repertoire shows tens of thousands of clones, 78% found once; its top ten account for nearly 5.5%. This specimen was peripheral blood, taken 2 weeks after starting pembrolizumab. Source of these receptors: an adult with mismatch repair-deficient cancer. CDR3s include the opening cysteine and the closing phenylalanine or tryptophan. D genes are given only for firm matches. Some rows have no size entry. The others give once, few or many, or a class for an expanded clone.

V,D,size,length,J,DNA,CDR3
TRBV27,TRBD1,-,16,TRBJ1-4,TGTGCCAGCAGTTACAGGGGACTTGCAACTAATGAAAAACTGTTTTTT,CASSYRGLATNEKLFF
TRBV9,-,-,16,TRBJ2-3,TGTGCCAGCAGCGGACGGGGAAATCCATTCACAGATACGCAGTATTTT,CASSGRGNPFTDTQYF
TRBV6-5,TRBD1,-,15,TRBJ2-1,TGTGCCAGCAGTTTCGGGACAGGTTTCCACAATGAGCAGTTCTTC,CASSFGTGFHNEQFF
TRBV2,TRBD1,-,17,TRBJ2-2,TGTGCCAGCAGTGCTACGCATGGGACAGGGGTTCCCGGGGAGCTGTTTTTT,CASSATHGTGVPGELFF
TRBV6-5,-,-,13,TRBJ1-1,TGTGCCAGCGGATCAGGCCCGAACACTGAAGCTTTCTTT,CASGSGPNTEAFF
TRBV9,-,-,13,TRBJ1-3,TGTGCCAGCAGCCCCAACCCTGGAAACACCATATATTTT,CASSPNPGNTIYF
TRBV6-5,-,few,13,TRBJ2-7,TGTGCCAGCAGAGACCCCAGCTCCTACGAGCAGTACTTC,CASRDPSSYEQYF
TRBV5-8,-,-,14,TRBJ1-2,TGTGCCAGCAGCCGTGGGACATCCAACTATGGCTACACCTTC,CASSRGTSNYGYTF
TRBV11-3,-,-,15,TRBJ2-3,TGTGCCAGCAGCTTATTAGAGACTTCCCTTCATACGCAGTATTTT,CASSLLETSLHTQYF
TRBV28,-,-,12,TRBJ2-7,TGTGCCAGCAGTTTATGGAAATACGAGCAGTACTTC,CASSLWKYEQYF
TRBV6-6,-,-,15,TRBJ2-1,TGTGCCAGCAGTTATCTAGGTATGAGAGATGATGAGCAGTTCTTC,CASSYLGMRDDEQFF
TRBV4-3,-,-,13,TRBJ2-5,TGCGCCAGCAGCCAAGATCAAGGGAGCACCCAGTACTTC,CASSQDQGSTQYF
TRBV5-6,-,-,14,TRBJ2-5,TGTGCCAGCAGCTATGGGACAATAAAAGAGACCCAGTACTTC,CASSYGTIKETQYF
TRBV2,-,many,12,TRBJ2-7,TGTGCCTCCGGCAGGGCCACCTACGAGCAGTACTTC,CASGRATYEQYF
TRBV7-9,-,-,17,TRBJ1-5,TGTGCCAGCAGCTTAGGACAGGACCGCCTTAGCAATCAGCCCCAGCATTTT,CASSLGQDRLSNQPQHF
TRBV6-1,TRBD1,-,15,TRBJ1-2,TGTGCCAGCAGGGCTTACTCGGACAGGAGCTATGGCTACACCTTC,CASRAYSDRSYGYTF